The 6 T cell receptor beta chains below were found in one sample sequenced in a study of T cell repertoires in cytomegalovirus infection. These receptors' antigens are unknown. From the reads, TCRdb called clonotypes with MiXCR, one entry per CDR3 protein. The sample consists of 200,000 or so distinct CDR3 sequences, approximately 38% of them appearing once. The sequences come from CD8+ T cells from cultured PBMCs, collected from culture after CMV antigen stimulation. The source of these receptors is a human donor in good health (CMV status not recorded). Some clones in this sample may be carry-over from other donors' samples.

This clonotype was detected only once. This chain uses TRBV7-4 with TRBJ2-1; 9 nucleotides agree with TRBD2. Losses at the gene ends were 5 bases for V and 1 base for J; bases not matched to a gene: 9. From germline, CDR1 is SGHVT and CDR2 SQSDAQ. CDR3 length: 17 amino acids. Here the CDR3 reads CASSALAGGLSYNEQFF. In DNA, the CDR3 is TGTGCCAGCAGCGCCTTGGCGGGAGGGCTTTCCTACAATGAGCAGTTCTTC.

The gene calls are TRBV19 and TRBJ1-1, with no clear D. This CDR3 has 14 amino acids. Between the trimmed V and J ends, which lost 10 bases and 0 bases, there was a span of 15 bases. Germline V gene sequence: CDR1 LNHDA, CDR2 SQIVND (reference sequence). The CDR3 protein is CATVPGYMNTEAFF. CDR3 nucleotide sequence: TGTGCCACGGTGCCGGGGTACATGAACACTGAAGCTTTCTTT.

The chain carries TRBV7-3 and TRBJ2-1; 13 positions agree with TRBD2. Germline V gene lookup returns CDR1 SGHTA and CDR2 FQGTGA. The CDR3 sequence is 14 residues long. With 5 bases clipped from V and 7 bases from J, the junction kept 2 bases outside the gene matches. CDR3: CASSGLAGVNEQFF. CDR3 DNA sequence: TGTGCCAGCAGCGGACTAGCGGGGGTTAATGAGCAGTTCTTC.

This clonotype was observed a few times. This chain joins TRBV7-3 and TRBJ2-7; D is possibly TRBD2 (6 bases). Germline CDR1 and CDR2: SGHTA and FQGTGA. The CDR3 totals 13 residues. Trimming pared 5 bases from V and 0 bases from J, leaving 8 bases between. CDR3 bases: TGTGCCAGCAGCCCGGACTACTCCTACGAGCAGTACTTC. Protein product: CASSPDYSYEQYF.

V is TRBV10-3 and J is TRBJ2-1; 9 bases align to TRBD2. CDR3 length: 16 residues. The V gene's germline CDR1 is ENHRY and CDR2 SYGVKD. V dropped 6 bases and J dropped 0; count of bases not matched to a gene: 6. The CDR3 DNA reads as TGTGCCATCAGGGAGACTAGCGGAAGCTCCTACAATGAGCAGTTCTTC. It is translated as CAIRETSGSSYNEQFF.

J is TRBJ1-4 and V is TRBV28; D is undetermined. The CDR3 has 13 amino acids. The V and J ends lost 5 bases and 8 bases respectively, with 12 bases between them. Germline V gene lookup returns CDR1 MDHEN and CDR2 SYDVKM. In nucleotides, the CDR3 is TGTGCCAGCAGTGTTAAGGAAGACGAAAAACTGTTTTTT. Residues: CASSVKEDEKLFF. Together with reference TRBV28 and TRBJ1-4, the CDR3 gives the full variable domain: DVKVTQSSRYLVKRTGEKVFLECVQDMDHENMFWYRQDPGLGLRLIYFSYDVKMKEKGDIPEGYSVSREKKERFSLILESASTNQTSMYLCASSVKEDEKLFFGSGTQLSVL.